This T cell receptor (beta chain) was profiled in a study of tumor-infiltrating lymphocytes in primary liver carcinoma. Researchers generated TCR beta cDNA from approximately 500 ng of total RNA, relying on a constant-region primer. For TCR beta, libraries were produced by three nested multiplex PCR rounds using slightly modified ARM-PCR. TRBV1-TRBV30 forward primers paired with a C-beta reverse primer drove the first two PCR rounds, about 10 cycles each. TCRdb called the multiplex PCR reads again in MiXCR, with one record for every CDR3 protein. The data show more than 20,000 distinct CDR3 sequences, approximately 70% seen once. This CDR3 comprises 13 residues. CDR1 and CDR2 (germline): MNHEY, SMNVEV (reference sequence). As for this clonotype: At one end the junction does not follow the germline gene, possibly because of a read error.

Scientists recovered RNA and DNA together from roughly 21-30 mg of unsorted bulk tissue. J is TRBJ1-5 and V is TRBV27; no clear D. Sequenced input: liver tumor tissue from sampling region 1. Subset: tumor region T1, superior pole. This clonotype was obtained from a man aged 40-50 years with primary liver carcinoma and hepatitis B virus infection. The DNA of the CDR3 is TGTGTCAGCTATTCAGGAAGCAATCAGCCCCAGCATTTT. Translation: CVSYSGSNQPQHF.